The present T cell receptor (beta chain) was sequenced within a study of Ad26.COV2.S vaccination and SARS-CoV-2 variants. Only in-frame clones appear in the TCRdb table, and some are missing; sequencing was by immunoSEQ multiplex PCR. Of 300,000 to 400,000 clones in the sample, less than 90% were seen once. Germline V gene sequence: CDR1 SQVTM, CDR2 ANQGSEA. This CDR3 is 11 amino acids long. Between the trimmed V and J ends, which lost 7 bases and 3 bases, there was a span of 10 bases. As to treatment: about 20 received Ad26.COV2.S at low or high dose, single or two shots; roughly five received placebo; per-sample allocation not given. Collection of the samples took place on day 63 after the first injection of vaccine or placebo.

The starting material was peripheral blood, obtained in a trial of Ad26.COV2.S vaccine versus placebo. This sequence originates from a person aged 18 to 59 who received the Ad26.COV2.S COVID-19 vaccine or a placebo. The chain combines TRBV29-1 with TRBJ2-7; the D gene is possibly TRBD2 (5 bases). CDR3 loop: CSAAEDYEQYF. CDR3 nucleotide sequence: TGCAGCGCAGCGGAGGACTACGAGCAGTACTTC.